A single sample gave rise to the 31 T cell receptor beta chains below, sequenced in a study of immune evolution from preneoplasia to lung adenocarcinoma. Sequenced by immunoSEQ multiplex PCR; TCRdb stores in-frame clones only, minus some. The sample gives approximately 12,000 clones, under 90% of which show up once; about 3.8% is in the top ten. Input material: FFPE tissue from an adenomatous hyperplasia lung lesion. The sample's subset: atypical adenomatous hyperplasia (AAH), lung preneoplasia. These receptors all stem from a person aged 50-75 years with lung adenocarcinoma.

The CDR3 DNA sequence: TGTGCCAGCAGCTGGAGGACAGGGGGAAATGAAAAACTGTTTTTT. This gives the protein CASSWRTGGNEKLFF. The gene calls are TRBV5-6 and TRBJ1-4; TRBD1 agrees at 10 bases. CDR3 size: 15 residues. The V gene's germline CDR1 is SGHDT and CDR2 YYEEEE. The V segment lost 3 bases and the J segment 5 bases; nucleotides outside the gene matches: 4.

The rearrangement uses TRBV2 and TRBJ2-3; TRBD2 aligns across 9 bases. The CDR3 has 19 amino acids. CDR1 and CDR2 from the germline V gene are SNHLY and FYNNEI. V dropped 5 bases and J dropped 0; count of bases not matched to a gene: 15. The CDR3 spells CASSRSAGGGGTSTDTQYF. The CDR3 region has the DNA TGTGCCAGCAGTCGTTCAGCGGGAGGAGGGGGGACTAGCACAGATACGCAGTATTTT.

The chain combines TRBV7-9 with TRBJ2-3; D unresolved. The CDR3 consists of 13 residues. Trimming pared 3 bases from V and 6 bases from J, leaving 10 bases between. The germline CDR1 and CDR2 sequences are SEHNR and FQNEAQ (reference sequence). Here the CDR3 DNA reads TGTGCCAGCAGCTTTAGGCACGGGGATACGCAGTATTTT. This codes for CASSFRHGDTQYF. Together with reference TRBV7-9 and TRBJ2-3, the CDR3 gives the full variable domain: DTGVSQNPRHKITKRGQNVTFRCDPISEHNRLYWYRQTLGQGPEFLTYFQNEAQLEKSRLLSDRFSAERPKGSFSTLEIQRTEQGDSAMYLCASSFRHGDTQYFGPGTRLTVL.

This chain's CDR3 is CAWSVPRSGSLDEQYF. Here the CDR3 DNA reads TGTGCCTGGAGTGTCCCTCGGAGCGGGAGTCTCGACGAGCAGTACTTC. The chain links TRBV30 to TRBJ2-7; 8 bases fit TRBD2. The CDR3 is 16 residues long. With 0 bases clipped from V and 5 bases from J, the junction kept 12 bases outside the gene matches. Germline-derived CDR1 and CDR2 are GTSNPN and SVGIG (reference sequence).

CDR3 in DNA: TGTGCCAGCAGTTTAAGTACTGCAGGGTGGGCTCAGCCCCAGCATTTT. As protein: CASSLSTAGWAQPQHF. The chain is built from TRBV28 and TRBJ1-5; D might be TRBD1 (5 bases). The CDR3 runs 16 residues. Trimming pared 2 bases from V and 6 bases from J, leaving 17 bases between. The germline V gene encodes CDR1 MDHEN and CDR2 SYDVKM.

This clone was picked up one time. This rearrangement joins TRBV19 to TRBJ2-7, with D tentatively TRBD2 (6 bases). The CDR3 loop spans 13 amino acids. Germline-derived CDR1 and CDR2 are LNHDA and SQIVND (reference sequence). The ends were cut back, 6 bases at V and 3 bases at J, with 12 bases in the middle. The CDR3: CASSRTNYYEQYF. In DNA, the CDR3 is TGTGCCAGTAGCAGGACTAACTACTACGAGCAGTACTTC. Together with reference TRBV19 and TRBJ2-7, the CDR3 gives the full variable domain: DGGITQSPKYLFRKEGQNVTLSCEQNLNHDAMYWYRQDPGQGLRLIYYSQIVNDFQKGDIAEGYSVSREKKESFPLTVTSAQKNPTAFYLCASSRTNYYEQYFGPGTRLTVT.

In this sample, this clone turned up a few times. The chain joins TRBV18 to TRBJ1-1; 7 positions match TRBD1. Losses at the gene ends were 2 bases for V and 5 bases for J; bases not matched to a gene: 8. Per the germline V gene, CDR1 is KGHSH and CDR2 is LQKENI. The CDR3 loop spans 15 amino acids. CDR3 sequence (DNA): TGTGCCAGCTCACCAAGACAGGGAGGGTGGACTGAAGCTTTCTTT. Translated: CASSPRQGGWTEAFF.

V gene TRBV19 combines with J gene TRBJ1-1; D gene ambiguous. Trimming left V 5 bases short and J 1 base short, with 8 bases between. Germline CDR1 reads LNHDA; CDR2 reads SQIVND (reference sequence). The CDR3 has 13 residues. The CDR3 sequence: CASSSQENTEAFF. The CDR3 region has the DNA TGTGCCAGTAGTTCGCAGGAGAACACTGAAGCTTTCTTT. Full variable domain (remainder filled in from reference TRBV19 and TRBJ1-1): DGGITQSPKYLFRKEGQNVTLSCEQNLNHDAMYWYRQDPGQGLRLIYYSQIVNDFQKGDIAEGYSVSREKKESFPLTVTSAQKNPTAFYLCASSSQENTEAFFGQGTRLTVV.

This chain joins TRBV28 and TRBJ2-7; the D gene is possibly TRBD1 (6 bases). CDR1 and CDR2 (germline): MDHEN, SYDVKM. The length of the CDR3 is 14 residues. Trimming stripped 5 bases from V and 1 base from J, with 12 bases between. The CDR3, as DNA: TGTGCCAGCAGTACGACACAGGGATCCTACGAGCAGTACTTC. Protein sequence: CASSTTQGSYEQYF.

The chain couples TRBV19 to TRBJ1-2, with 9 bases lining up with TRBD1. The V gene end was trimmed by 5 bases and the J gene end by 7 bases; junction bases not matched to a gene: 11. Germline-derived CDR1 and CDR2 are LNHDA and SQIVND (reference sequence). This CDR3 spans 15 amino acids. The CDR3 DNA reads as TGTGCCAGTAGTGTTCAAACAGGGGGCGTAGGTGGCTACACCTTC. The encoded protein is CASSVQTGGVGGYTF. The full variable domain, in which reference TRBV19 and TRBJ1-2 provide the parts outside the CDR3, is DGGITQSPKYLFRKEGQNVTLSCEQNLNHDAMYWYRQDPGQGLRLIYYSQIVNDFQKGDIAEGYSVSREKKESFPLTVTSAQKNPTAFYLCASSVQTGGVGGYTFGSGTRLTVV.

Details on this clone: One end of the junction is discordant with germline, which a read error may explain. V usage is TRBV28 and J usage is TRBJ1-5; D perhaps matches TRBD1 (6 bases). This CDR3 has 15 amino acids. Germline values: CDR1 MDHEN, CDR2 SYDVKM. CDR3 amino acids: CARSLIRTANQPQHF. The CDR3 bases are TGTGCCAGAAGTTTAATCCGGACAGCCAATCAGCCCCAGCATTTT. The variable domain in full, completed from reference TRBV28 and TRBJ1-5, reads DVKVTQSSRYLVKRTGEKVFLECVQDMDHENMFWYRQDPGLGLRLIYFSYDVKMKEKGDIPEGYSVSREKKERFSLILESASTNQTSMYLCARSLIRTANQPQHFGDGTRLSIL.

The chain links TRBV4-1 to TRBJ2-7; 10 bases are shared with TRBD1. CDR1 is MGHRA, CDR2 YSYEKL, per germline. Trimming cost V 3 bases and J 3 bases; bases outside gene matches: 5. CDR3 length equals 15 residues. The CDR3 loop reads CASSQRQGAIYEQYF. Here the CDR3 DNA reads TGCGCCAGCAGCCAGAGACAGGGGGCAATCTACGAGCAGTACTTC.

The chain has TRBV7-8 and TRBJ1-3, with unresolved D. CDR1 is SGHVS and CDR2 is FQNEAQ in the germline V gene. Trimming removed 1 base from V and 3 bases from J, with 10 bases in between. The CDR3 has 15 amino acids. Here the CDR3 reads CASSLGASIGNTIYF. The DNA of the CDR3 is TGTGCCAGCAGCTTAGGGGCCTCCATTGGAAACACCATATATTTT.

The chain has TRBV5-5 and TRBJ2-1, with TRBD1 matching 7 bases. V trimming: 3 bases; J trimming: 4 bases; junction bases outside the gene matches: 10. The CDR3 is 16 amino acids. Germline CDR1 is SGHKS and CDR2 is YYEKEE (reference sequence). In nucleotides, the CDR3 is TGTGCCAGCAGCTGGTTGACCGGGACAGAATACAATGAGCAGTTCTTC. Residues: CASSWLTGTEYNEQFF.

The J gene is TRBJ2-5, the V gene TRBV2; TRBD2 agrees at 9 bases. With 6 bases clipped from V and 3 bases from J, the junction kept 14 bases outside the gene matches. The CDR3 contains 17 residues. Germline lookup yields CDR1 SNHLY and CDR2 FYNNEI. The CDR3 sequence is CASRGAPGTSPKETQYF. The DNA for the CDR3 is TGTGCCAGCAGAGGGGCCCCCGGGACTAGCCCCAAAGAGACCCAGTACTTC.

V is TRBV5-4 and J is TRBJ2-4; TRBD1 matches 8 bases. CDR3 length: 15 amino acids. V shed 4 bases, J shed 4 bases, and the junction held 7 bases outside the gene matches. CDR1 is SGHNT, CDR2 YYREEE, per germline (reference sequence). The CDR3 sequence is CASSASGGMKNIQYF. CDR3 DNA sequence: TGTGCCAGCAGCGCGTCAGGGGGCATGAAAAACATTCAGTACTTC.

This clone was picked up one time. The rearrangement joins TRBV19 to TRBJ2-1; D assignment may be TRBD1 or TRBD2 (5 bases each). Germline lookup yields CDR1 LNHDA and CDR2 SQIVND (reference sequence). V shed 5 bases and J shed 7 bases, with 21 bases lying between them. CDR3 length equals 16 residues. CDR3 in DNA: TGTGCCAGTAGTCCCCCCGGGGCCAAAGAGGGGAATGAGCAGTTCTTC. Its translation is CASSPPGAKEGNEQFF.

This clone was observed once. This chain connects TRBV5-1 to TRBJ2-1, with 10 positions matching TRBD2. Germline CDR1 is SGHRS and CDR2 is YFSETQ. V lost 3 bases to trimming and J lost 7 bases; unmatched junction nucleotides: 4. The CDR3 covers 14 residues. The chain's CDR3 is CASSSLAGTNEQFF. The CDR3 region has the DNA TGCGCCAGCAGCTCACTAGCGGGAACGAATGAGCAGTTCTTC.

CDR3 DNA: TGTGCCAGCAGCGAGGGGGGCAGCCAGAACACTGAAGCTTTCTTT. Protein product: CASSEGGSQNTEAFF. V and J are TRBV9 and TRBJ1-1; perhaps TRBD1 as D (6 bases). V was clipped by 3 bases and J by 1 base, with 13 bases between them. Germline loops: CDR1 SGDLS, CDR2 YYNGEE. The length of the CDR3 is 15 residues.

This chain links TRBV4-1 with TRBJ1-1; 7 bases fit TRBD1. Germline lookup yields CDR1 MGHRA and CDR2 YSYEKL. The CDR3 runs 17 residues. V dropped 0 bases and J dropped 5; count of bases not matched to a gene: 12. Written as DNA, the CDR3 is TGCGCCAGCAGCCAAGATATAGGGGGCCGGTGGATGACTGAAGCTTTCTTT. Translation: CASSQDIGGRWMTEAFF.

Only one count was recorded for this clone. The rearrangement joins TRBV6-1 to TRBJ2-7; 8 positions match TRBD1. V shed 4 bases and J 3 bases; nucleotides not matched to a gene: 11. This CDR3 region has 16 residues. From germline, CDR1 is MNHNS and CDR2 SASEGT. This chain's CDR3 is CASSVGRGQEIYEQYF. In nucleotides, the CDR3 is TGTGCCAGCAGTGTGGGCCGGGGACAGGAGATCTACGAGCAGTACTTC.

This rearrangement joins TRBV11-3 to TRBJ2-1; the D is unclear. This CDR3 contains 14 residues. Germline CDR1 and CDR2: SGHNT and YENEEA. Trimming removed 0 bases at V and 2 bases at J, with 5 bases between. The chain's CDR3 is CASSLDFPYNEQFF. CDR3 nucleotide sequence: TGTGCCAGCAGCTTAGATTTCCCCTACAATGAGCAGTTCTTC.

The chain links TRBV5-6 to TRBJ2-3; a possible D gene is TRBD2 (6 bases). The V gene lost 2 bases and the J gene lost 0 bases, with 19 bases spanning the gap. This CDR3 has 18 amino acids. The germline V gene has CDR1 SGHDT and CDR2 YYEEEE. In DNA, the CDR3 is TGTGCCAGCAGCTTTCTACGGCCCGGGGGACGCAGCACAGATACGCAGTATTTT. Translated: CASSFLRPGGRSTDTQYF.

V usage is TRBV18 and J usage is TRBJ1-3, with 7 bases that match TRBD1. The CDR3 totals 15 residues. V lost 3 bases to trimming and J lost 2 bases; unmatched junction nucleotides: 4. Germline V gene lookup returns CDR1 KGHSH and CDR2 LQKENI. The CDR3 DNA follows: TGTGCCAGCTCACCTCAGGGGGTCACTGGAAACACCATATATTTT. Its translation: CASSPQGVTGNTIYF.

The gene calls are TRBV6-1 and TRBJ2-5, with D maybe TRBD1 (5 bases). With 3 bases removed from V and 5 bases from J, the gap between germline ends came to 10 bases. Looked up from germline, CDR1 is MNHNS and CDR2 is SASEGT. This CDR3 spans 13 amino acids. CDR3 nucleotide sequence: TGTGCCAGCAGTGAGATGGGGCTTGAGACCCAGTACTTC. It translates to CASSEMGLETQYF.

The V and J genes are TRBV14 and TRBJ2-6; D ambiguous. V lost 6 bases and J lost 0, with 3 bases in between. CDR1 is SGHDN and CDR2 is FVKESK in the germline V gene. The length of the CDR3 is 13 residues. The CDR3 here is CASRPSGANVLTF. The CDR3 DNA is TGTGCCAGCAGACCCTCTGGGGCCAACGTCCTGACTTTC.

In this sample, this clone turned up once. V gene TRBV19 combines with J gene TRBJ2-2; 14 nucleotides align to TRBD2. The CDR3 loop spans 15 amino acids. CDR1 is LNHDA, CDR2 SQIVND, per germline (reference sequence). The V segment lost 5 bases and the J segment 6 bases; nucleotides outside the gene matches: 2. The CDR3 loop is CASSWTSGRPGELFF. CDR3 in DNA: TGTGCCAGTAGTTGGACTAGCGGGAGGCCCGGGGAGCTGTTTTTT.

This chain links TRBV6-5 with TRBJ1-5; weak D call: TRBD1 (6 bases). Trimming removed 7 bases from V and 4 bases from J, with 8 bases in between. CDR3 length: 12 residues. CDR1 and CDR2 from the germline V gene are MNHEY and SVGAGI. The CDR3 DNA reads TGTGCCAGCAAAGGGGGTAATCAGCCCCAGCATTTT. As protein: CASKGGNQPQHF.

This chain links TRBV5-6 with TRBJ2-3; TRBD2 matches 8 bases. The CDR3 consists of 12 residues. Germline CDR1 is SGHDT and CDR2 is YYEEEE. With V trimmed by 4 bases and J by 5 bases, 0 bases remained unmatched. The CDR3 DNA is TGTGCCAGCAGCGCGGGGGGAGATACGCAGTATTTT. The encoded protein is CASSAGGDTQYF.

The chain recombines TRBV4-2 with TRBJ1-2; TRBD1 is a possible D gene (6 bases). This CDR3 region has 15 residues. The V gene lost 0 bases and the J gene lost 0 bases, with 8 bases spanning the gap. Germline V gene sequence: CDR1 LGHNA, CDR2 YNFKEQ. CDR3 residues: CASSQEQGANYGYTF. The CDR3 DNA is TGTGCCAGCAGCCAAGAACAGGGAGCTAACTATGGCTACACCTTC.

This clone was recorded once. The chain couples TRBV7-9 to TRBJ1-1, with D uncertain. The CDR3 is 13 amino acids. CDR1 is SEHNR and CDR2 is FQNEAQ in the germline V gene (reference sequence). V lost 5 bases and J 3 bases, leaving 10 bases between the germline ends. The CDR3 loop is CASSTREYTEAFF. The CDR3, as DNA: TGTGCCAGCAGCACCCGGGAGTACACTGAAGCTTTCTTT.